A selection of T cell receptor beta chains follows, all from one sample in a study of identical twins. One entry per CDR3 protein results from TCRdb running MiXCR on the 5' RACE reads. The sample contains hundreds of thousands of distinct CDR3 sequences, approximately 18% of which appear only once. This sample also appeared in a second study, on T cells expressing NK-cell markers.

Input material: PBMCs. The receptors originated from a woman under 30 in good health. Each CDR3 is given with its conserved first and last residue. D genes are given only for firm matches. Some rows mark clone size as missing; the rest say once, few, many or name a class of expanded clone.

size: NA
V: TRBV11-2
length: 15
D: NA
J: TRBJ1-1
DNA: TGTGCCAGCAGCGAGATTTACAGGGTAGCGACTGAAGCTTTCTTT
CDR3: CASSEIYRVATEAFF

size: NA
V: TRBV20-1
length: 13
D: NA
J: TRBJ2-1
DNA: TGCAGTGCCTTCAGAAGCGGCCCCAATGAGCAGTTCTTC
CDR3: CSAFRSGPNEQFF

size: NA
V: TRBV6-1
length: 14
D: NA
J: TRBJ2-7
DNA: TGTGCCAGCAGCAAAGGACAGCCCGGAACTAGCCTGGCTTTC
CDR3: CASSKGQPGTSLAF

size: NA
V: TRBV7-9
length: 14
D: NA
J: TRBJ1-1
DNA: TGTGCCAGCAGCTTAAGACAGGTGAACACTGAAGCTTTCTTT
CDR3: CASSLRQVNTEAFF

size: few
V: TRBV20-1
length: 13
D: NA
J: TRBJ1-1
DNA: TGCAGTGCGACTTTGGGGGGGCGCGCTGAAGCTTTCTTT
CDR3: CSATLGGRAEAFF

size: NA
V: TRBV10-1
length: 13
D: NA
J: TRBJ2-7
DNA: TGCGCCAGCAGTGACGTGGACGGCTACGAGCAGTACTTC
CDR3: CASSDVDGYEQYF

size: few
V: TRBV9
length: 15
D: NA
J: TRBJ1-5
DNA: TGTGCCAGCAGCGTAGGGCAGGCGTGGGATCAGCCCCAGCATTTT
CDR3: CASSVGQAWDQPQHF

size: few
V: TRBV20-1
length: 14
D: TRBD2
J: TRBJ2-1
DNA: TGCAGTGCTAGAGGGACTAGCGGGGGGAGTGAGCAGTTCTTC
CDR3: CSARGTSGGSEQFF

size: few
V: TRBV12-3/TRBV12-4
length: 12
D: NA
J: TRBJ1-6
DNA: TGTGCCAGCAGTTTAGTAGGGGCCAGGGTCCACTTT
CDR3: CASSLVGARVHF

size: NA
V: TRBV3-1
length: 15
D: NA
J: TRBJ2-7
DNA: TGTGCCAGCAGCCAAGGCACTAGCTGGTCCTACGAGCAGTACTTC
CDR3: CASSQGTSWSYEQYF

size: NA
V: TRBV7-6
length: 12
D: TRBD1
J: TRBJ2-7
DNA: TGTGCCAGCAGGTCAGGGGGAGACGAGCAGTACTTC
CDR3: CASRSGGDEQYF

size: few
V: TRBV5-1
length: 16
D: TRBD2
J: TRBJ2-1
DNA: TGCGCCAGCAGTAGGACTAGCGGGGTGGTGTACAATGAGCAGTTCTTC
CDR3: CASSRTSGVVYNEQFF

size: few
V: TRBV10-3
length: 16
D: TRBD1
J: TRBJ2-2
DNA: TGTGCCATCAGTGAGTCGACCCGGGACAGGGCCGGGGAGCTGTTTTTT
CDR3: CAISESTRDRAGELFF

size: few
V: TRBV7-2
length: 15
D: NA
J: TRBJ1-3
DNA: TGTGCCAGCAGCTTAGTTAGCGGGAGCGGAAACACCATATATTTT
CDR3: CASSLVSGSGNTIYF

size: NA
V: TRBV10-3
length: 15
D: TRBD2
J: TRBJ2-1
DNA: TGTGCCACCGCCGCCTGGGAGGGTCTCTACAATGAGCAGTTCTTC
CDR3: CATAAWEGLYNEQFF

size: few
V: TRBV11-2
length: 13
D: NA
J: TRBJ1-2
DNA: TGTGCCAGCGGAAGGGTTCGCCTCTATGGCTACACCTTC
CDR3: CASGRVRLYGYTF

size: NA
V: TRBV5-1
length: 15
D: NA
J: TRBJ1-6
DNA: TGCGCCAGCAGCTCCAGGGGACTTGAGGATTCACCCCTCCACTTT
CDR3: CASSSRGLEDSPLHF

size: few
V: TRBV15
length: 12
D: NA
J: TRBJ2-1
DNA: TGTGCCACCAGCGTGTGGGCCAATGAGCAGTTCTTC
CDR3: CATSVWANEQFF

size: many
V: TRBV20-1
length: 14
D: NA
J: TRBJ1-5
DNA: TGCAGTGCTAGATGGGAGGGGTCAGGTCAGCCCCAGCATTTT
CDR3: CSARWEGSGQPQHF

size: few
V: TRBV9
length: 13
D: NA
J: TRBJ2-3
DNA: TGTGCCAGCAGCGTGACCCCTAGTTATACGCAGTATTTT
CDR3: CASSVTPSYTQYF

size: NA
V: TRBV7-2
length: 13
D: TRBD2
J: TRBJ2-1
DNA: TGTGCCAGCAGCACCGGACTAGCGGGGCAGCAGTTCTTC
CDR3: CASSTGLAGQQFF

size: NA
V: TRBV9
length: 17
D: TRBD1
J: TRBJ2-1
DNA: TGTGCCAGCAGCGTAGGCAATAGGGGGCAGGCTAACAATGAGCAGTTCTTC
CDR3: CASSVGNRGQANNEQFF

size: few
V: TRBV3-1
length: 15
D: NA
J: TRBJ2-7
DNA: TGTGCCAGCAGCCCCTTCAGCCCGGGACGGGACGGGCAGTACTTC
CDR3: CASSPFSPGRDGQYF

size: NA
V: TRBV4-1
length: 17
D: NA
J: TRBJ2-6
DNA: TGCGCCAGCAGCCAAGCTAGAGGTGGTGATGGGGCCAACGTCCTGACTTTC
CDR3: CASSQARGGDGANVLTF

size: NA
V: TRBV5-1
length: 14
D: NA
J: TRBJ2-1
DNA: TGCGCCAGCGGTTGGGGCGGGGAATACAATGAGCAGTTCTTC
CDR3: CASGWGGEYNEQFF

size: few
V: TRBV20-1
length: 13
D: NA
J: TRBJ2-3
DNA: TGCAGTGCCGACCGACCAGCCGGAGATACGCAGTATTTT
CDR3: CSADRPAGDTQYF

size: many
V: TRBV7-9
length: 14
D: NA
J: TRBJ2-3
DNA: TGTGCCAGCAGCCCCACGGCCTTCACAGATACGCAGTATTTT
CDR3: CASSPTAFTDTQYF

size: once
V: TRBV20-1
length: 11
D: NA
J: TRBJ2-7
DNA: TGCAGTGCTAGGGGCGGGTGGGAGCAGTACTTC
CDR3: CSARGGWEQYF

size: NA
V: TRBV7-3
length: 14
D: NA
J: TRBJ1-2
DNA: TGTGCCAGCAGCTTTGGGCAGGTCGTCTATGGCTACACCTTC
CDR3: CASSFGQVVYGYTF

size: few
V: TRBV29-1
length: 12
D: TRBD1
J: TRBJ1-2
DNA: TGCAGCGCCGGACAGGAAGGTGATGGCTACACCTTC
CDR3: CSAGQEGDGYTF

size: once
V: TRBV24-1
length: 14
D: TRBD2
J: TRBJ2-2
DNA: TGTGCCACCAGGGTAGCGGGAGAGGATGGGGAGCTGTTTTTT
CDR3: CATRVAGEDGELFF

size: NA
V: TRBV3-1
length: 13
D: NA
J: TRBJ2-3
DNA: TGTGCCAGCAGCCCGGGGCGCACCGGGTCGCAGTATTTT
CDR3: CASSPGRTGSQYF

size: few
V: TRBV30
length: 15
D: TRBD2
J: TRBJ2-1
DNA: TGTGCCTGGAGTGTACTCCGGCGGGAGGTGGTAAGGCAGTTCTTC
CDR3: CAWSVLRREVVRQFF

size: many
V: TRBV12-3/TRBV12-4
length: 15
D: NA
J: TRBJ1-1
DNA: TGTGCCAGCAGTTTGTACGGACGAGTGAACACTGAAGCTTTCTTT
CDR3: CASSLYGRVNTEAFF

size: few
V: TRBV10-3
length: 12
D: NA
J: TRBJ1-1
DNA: TGTGCCATCAGGGGATCTAGCACTGAAGTTTTCTTT
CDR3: CAIRGSSTEVFF

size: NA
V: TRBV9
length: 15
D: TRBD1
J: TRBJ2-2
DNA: TGTGCCAGCAGCGTGGACAGGGGGCGGACCGGGGAGCTGTTTTTT
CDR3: CASSVDRGRTGELFF

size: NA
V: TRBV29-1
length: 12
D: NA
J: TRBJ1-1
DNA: TGCAGCGTTGAAGATCGCCGCACTGAAGCTTTCTTT
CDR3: CSVEDRRTEAFF

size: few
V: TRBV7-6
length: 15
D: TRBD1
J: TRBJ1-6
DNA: TGTGCCAGCAGCTTAAGGGGACAGGGGAGTTCACCCCTCCACTTT
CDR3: CASSLRGQGSSPLHF

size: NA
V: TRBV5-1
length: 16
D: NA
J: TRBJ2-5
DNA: TGCGCCAGCAGCTTGCGCCCCCCGAGAGGGCAAGAGACCCAGTACTTC
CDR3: CASSLRPPRGQETQYF

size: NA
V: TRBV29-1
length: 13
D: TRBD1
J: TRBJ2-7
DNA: TGCAGCGTTATCCGGGACAGGGGGCACGAGCAGTACTTC
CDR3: CSVIRDRGHEQYF

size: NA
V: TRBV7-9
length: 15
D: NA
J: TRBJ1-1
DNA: TGTGCCAGCAGCCAGTGGAGGGGCTTGAACACTGAAGCTTTCTTT
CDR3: CASSQWRGLNTEAFF

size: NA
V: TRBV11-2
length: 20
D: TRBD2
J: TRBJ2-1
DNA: TGTGCCAGCAGCTTAGAACTGGAAGCGGGAGGGCCCACGCGGGACAATGAGCAGTTCTTC
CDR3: CASSLELEAGGPTRDNEQFF

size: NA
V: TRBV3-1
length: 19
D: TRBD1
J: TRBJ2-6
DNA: TGTGCCAGCAGCCCCCATCCGGGACAGGCGGGCTCTGGGGCCAACGTCCTGACTTTC
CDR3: CASSPHPGQAGSGANVLTF

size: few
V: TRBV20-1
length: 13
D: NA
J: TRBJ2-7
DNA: TGCAGTGCTTGGGGATTCATGTACTACGAGCAGTACTTC
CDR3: CSAWGFMYYEQYF

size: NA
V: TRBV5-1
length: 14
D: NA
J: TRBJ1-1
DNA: TGCGCCAGCAGCTTTGAGGTAATGAACACTGAAGCTTTCTTT
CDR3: CASSFEVMNTEAFF

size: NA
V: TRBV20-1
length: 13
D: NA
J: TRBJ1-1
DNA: TGCAGTGCTAGTCGGGAGGGAGGCACTGAAGCTTTCTTT
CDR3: CSASREGGTEAFF

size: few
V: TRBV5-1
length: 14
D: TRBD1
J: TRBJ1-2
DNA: TGCGCCAGCAGCTTCAAACAGGGGGCGAATGGCTACACCTTC
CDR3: CASSFKQGANGYTF

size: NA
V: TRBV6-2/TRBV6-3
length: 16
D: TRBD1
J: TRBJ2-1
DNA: TGTGCCAGCAGTGGACAGGGCTCCAGCTCCTACAATGAGCAGTTCTTC
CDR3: CASSGQGSSSYNEQFF

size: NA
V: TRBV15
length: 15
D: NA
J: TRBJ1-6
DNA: TGTGCCACCAGCAGAGTCTTGCAGTTAGAGTCACCCCTCCACTTT
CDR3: CATSRVLQLESPLHF

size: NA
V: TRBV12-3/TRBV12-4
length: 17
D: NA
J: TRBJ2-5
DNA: TGTACCAGCAGTTTAGCGCTAAGCCTCTGGCCCCAAGAGACCCAGTACTTC
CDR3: CTSSLALSLWPQETQYF

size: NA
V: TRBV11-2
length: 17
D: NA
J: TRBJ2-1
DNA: TGTGCCAGCTCGACCCCAGGGCGGGGCCCCGATTACAATGAGCAGTTCTTC
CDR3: CASSTPGRGPDYNEQFF

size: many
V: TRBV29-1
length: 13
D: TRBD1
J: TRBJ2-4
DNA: TGCAGCGTTACAGGGGGAGTGGGAAACATTCAGTACTTC
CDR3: CSVTGGVGNIQYF

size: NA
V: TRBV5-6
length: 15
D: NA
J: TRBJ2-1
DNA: TGTGCCAGCAGCTTGGGGGGACTCAAAAACAATGAGCAGTTCTTC
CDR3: CASSLGGLKNNEQFF

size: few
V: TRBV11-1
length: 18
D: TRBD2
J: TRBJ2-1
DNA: TGTGCCAGCAGCTCCCCCACCGCGGGACTAACGGTCGCGAATGAGCAGTTCTTC
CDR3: CASSSPTAGLTVANEQFF

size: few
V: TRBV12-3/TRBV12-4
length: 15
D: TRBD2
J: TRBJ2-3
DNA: TGTGCCAGCATCATTAGCGGGGCCTCGTCAGATACGCAGTATTTT
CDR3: CASIISGASSDTQYF